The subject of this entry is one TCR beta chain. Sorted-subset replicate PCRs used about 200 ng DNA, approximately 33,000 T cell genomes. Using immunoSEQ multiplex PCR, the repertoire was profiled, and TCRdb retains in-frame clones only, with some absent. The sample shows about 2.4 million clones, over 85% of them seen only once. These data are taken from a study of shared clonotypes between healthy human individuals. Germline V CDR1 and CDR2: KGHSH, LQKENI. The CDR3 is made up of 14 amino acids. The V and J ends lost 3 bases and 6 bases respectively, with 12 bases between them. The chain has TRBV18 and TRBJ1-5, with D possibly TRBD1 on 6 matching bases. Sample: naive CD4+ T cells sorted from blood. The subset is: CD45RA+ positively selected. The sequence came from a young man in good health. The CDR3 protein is CASSPIRGPQPQHF. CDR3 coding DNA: TGTGCCAGCTCACCCATCAGGGGCCCTCAGCCCCAGCATTTT. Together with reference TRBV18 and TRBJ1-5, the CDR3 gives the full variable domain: NAGVMQNPRHLVRRRGQEARLRCSPMKGHSHVYWYRQLPEEGLKFMVYLQKENIIDESGMPKERFSAEFPKEGPSILRIQQVVRGDSAAYFCASSPIRGPQPQHFGDGTRLSIL.